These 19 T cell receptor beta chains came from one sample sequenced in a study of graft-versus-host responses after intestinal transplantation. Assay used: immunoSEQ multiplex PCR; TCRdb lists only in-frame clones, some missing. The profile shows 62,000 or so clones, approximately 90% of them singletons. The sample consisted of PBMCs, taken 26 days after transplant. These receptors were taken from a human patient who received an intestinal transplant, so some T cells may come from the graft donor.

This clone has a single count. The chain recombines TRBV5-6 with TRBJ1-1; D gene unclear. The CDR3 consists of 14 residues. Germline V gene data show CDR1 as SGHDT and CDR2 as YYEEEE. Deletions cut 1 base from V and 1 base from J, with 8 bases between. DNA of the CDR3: TGTGCCAGCAGCTTGTGGGCAAAGAACACTGAAGCTTTCTTT. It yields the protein CASSLWAKNTEAFF. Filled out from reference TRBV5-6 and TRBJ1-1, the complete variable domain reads DAGVTQSPTHLIKTRGQQVTLRCSPKSGHDTVSWYQQALGQGPQFIFQYYEEEERQRGNFPDRFSGHQFPNYSSELNVNALLLGDSALYLCASSLWAKNTEAFFGQGTRLTVV.

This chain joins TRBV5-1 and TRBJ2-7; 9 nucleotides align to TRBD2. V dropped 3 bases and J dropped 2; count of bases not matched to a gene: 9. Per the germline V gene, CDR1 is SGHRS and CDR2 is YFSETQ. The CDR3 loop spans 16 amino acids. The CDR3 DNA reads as TGCGCCAGCAGCTCCAAAGCGGGAGGATGGGCCTACGAGCAGTACTTC. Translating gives CASSSKAGGWAYEQYF.

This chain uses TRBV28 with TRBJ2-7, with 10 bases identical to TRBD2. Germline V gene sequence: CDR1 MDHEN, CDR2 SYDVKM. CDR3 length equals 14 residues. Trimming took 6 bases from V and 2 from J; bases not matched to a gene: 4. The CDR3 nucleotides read TGTGCCAGCAGCTCTAGCGGGGGCGCCTACGAGCAGTACGTC. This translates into CASSSSGGAYEQYV.

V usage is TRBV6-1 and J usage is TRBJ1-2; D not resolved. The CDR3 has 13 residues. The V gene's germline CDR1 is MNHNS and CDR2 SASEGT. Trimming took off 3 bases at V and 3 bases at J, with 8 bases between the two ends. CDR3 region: CASSDGEDYGYTF. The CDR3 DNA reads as TGTGCCAGCAGTGACGGGGAGGACTATGGCTACACCTTC.

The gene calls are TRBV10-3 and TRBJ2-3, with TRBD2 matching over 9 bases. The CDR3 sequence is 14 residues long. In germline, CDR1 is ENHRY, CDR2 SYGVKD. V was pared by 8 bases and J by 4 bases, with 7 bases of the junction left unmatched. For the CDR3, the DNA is TGTGCCATCTACGGCGGGGGGGCGGCAGATACGCAGTATTTT. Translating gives CAIYGGGAADTQYF.

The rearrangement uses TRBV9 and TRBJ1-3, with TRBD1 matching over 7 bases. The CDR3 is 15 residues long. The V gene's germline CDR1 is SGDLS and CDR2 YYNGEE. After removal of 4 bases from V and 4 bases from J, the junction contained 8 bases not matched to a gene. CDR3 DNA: TGTGCCAGCAGCCCGGGGACAGTCCCAGGAAACACCATATATTTT. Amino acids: CASSPGTVPGNTIYF.

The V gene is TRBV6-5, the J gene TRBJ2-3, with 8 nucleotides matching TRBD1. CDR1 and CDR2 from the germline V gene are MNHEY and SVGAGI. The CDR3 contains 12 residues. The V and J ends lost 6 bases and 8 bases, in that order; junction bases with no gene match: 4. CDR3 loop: CASSRGLGTQYF. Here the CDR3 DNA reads TGTGCCAGCAGCAGGGGGCTAGGTACGCAGTATTTT.

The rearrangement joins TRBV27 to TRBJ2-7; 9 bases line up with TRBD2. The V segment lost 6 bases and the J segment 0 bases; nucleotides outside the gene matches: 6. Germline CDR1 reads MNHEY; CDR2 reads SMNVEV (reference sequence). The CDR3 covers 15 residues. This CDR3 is CASRYSGSSSYEQYF. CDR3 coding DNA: TGTGCCAGCAGGTATAGCGGGAGTAGCTCCTACGAGCAGTACTTC.

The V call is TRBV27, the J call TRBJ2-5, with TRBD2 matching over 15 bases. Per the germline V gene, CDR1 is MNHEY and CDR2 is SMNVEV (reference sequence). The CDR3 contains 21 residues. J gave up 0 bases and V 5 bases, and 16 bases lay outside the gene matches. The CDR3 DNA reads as TGTGCCAGCAGTGGTCCCGGCAGGGGGACTAGCGGGAGGCCGTACCAAGAGACCCAGTACTTC. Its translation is CASSGPGRGTSGRPYQETQYF.

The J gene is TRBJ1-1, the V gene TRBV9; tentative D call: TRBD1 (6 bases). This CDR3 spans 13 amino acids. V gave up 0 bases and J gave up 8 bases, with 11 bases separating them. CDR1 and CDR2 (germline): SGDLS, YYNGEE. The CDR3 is CASSVGGRGEAFF. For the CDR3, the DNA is TGTGCCAGCAGCGTAGGCGGAAGGGGGGAAGCTTTCTTT. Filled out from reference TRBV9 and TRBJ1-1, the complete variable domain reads DSGVTQTPKHLITATGQRVTLRCSPRSGDLSVYWYQQSLDQGLQFLIQYYNGEERAKGNILERFSAQQFPDLHSELNLSSLELGDSALYFCASSVGGRGEAFFGQGTRLTVV.

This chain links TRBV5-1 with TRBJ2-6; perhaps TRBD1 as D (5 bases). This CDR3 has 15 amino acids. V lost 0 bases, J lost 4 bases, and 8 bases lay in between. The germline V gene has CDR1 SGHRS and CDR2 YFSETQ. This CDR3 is CASSLVGAGANVLTF. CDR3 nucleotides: TGCGCCAGCAGCTTGGTAGGGGCCGGGGCCAACGTCCTGACTTTC.

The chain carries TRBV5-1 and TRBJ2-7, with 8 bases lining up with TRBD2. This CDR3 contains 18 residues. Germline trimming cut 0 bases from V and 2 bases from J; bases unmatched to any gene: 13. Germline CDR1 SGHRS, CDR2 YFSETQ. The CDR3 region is CASSLDREGSGGTYEQYF. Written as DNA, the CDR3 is TGCGCCAGCAGCTTGGATCGGGAGGGGTCGGGGGGGACCTACGAGCAGTACTTC. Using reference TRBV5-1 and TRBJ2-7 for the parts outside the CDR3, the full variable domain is KAGVTQTPRYLIKTRGQQVTLSCSPISGHRSVSWYQQTPGQGLQFLFEYFSETQRNKGNFPGRFSGRQFSNSRSEMNVSTLELGDSALYLCASSLDREGSGGTYEQYFGPGTRLTVT.

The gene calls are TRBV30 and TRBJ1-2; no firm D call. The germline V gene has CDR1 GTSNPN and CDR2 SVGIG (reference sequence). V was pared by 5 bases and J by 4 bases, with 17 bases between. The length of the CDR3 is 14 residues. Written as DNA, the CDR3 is TGTGCCTGGGTCAACATCGAAGGACTCTATGGCTACACCTTC. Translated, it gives CAWVNIEGLYGYTF.

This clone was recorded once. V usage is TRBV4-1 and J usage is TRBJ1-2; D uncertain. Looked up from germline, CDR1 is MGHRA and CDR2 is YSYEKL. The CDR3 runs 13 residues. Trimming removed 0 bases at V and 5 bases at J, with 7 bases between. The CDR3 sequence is CASSQDTDYGYTF. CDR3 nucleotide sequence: TGCGCCAGCAGCCAAGACACAGATTATGGCTACACCTTC.

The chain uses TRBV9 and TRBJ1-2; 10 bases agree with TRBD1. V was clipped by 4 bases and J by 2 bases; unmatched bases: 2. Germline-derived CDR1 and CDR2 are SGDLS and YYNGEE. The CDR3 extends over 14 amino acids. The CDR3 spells CASSTGQGNYGYTF. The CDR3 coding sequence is TGTGCCAGCAGCACGGGACAGGGGAACTATGGCTACACCTTC.

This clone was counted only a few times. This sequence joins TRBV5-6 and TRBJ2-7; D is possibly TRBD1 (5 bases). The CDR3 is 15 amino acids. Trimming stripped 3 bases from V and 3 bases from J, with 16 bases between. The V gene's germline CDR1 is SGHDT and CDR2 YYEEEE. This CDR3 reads CASSSRETFDYEQYF. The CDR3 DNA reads TGTGCCAGCAGCTCCAGGGAAACCTTCGACTACGAGCAGTACTTC.

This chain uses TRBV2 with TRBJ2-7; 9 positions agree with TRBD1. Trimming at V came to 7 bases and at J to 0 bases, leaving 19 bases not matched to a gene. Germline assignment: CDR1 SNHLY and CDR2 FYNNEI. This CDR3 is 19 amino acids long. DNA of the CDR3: TGTGCCAGCATCGGGACAGGGTGGTCGGGGGCGTTTAGCTCCTACGAGCAGTACTTC. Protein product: CASIGTGWSGAFSSYEQYF.

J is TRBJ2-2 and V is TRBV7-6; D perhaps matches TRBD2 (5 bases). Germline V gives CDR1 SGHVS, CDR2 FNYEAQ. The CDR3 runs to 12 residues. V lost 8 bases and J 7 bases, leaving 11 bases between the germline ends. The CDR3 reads CASEGSFGELFF. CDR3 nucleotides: TGTGCCAGCGAAGGGAGTTTCGGGGAGCTGTTTTTT.

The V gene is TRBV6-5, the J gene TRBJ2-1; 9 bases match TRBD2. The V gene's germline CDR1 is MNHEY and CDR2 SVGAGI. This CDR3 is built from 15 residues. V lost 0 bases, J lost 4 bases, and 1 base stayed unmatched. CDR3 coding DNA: TGTGCCAGCAGTTACTCAAGCGGGGGGTACAATGAGCAGTTCTTC. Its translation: CASSYSSGGYNEQFF.